These 27 T cell receptor beta chains came from one sample sequenced in a study of OX40 agonist ivuxolimab in advanced cancers. Only in-frame clones appear in the TCRdb table, and some are missing; sequencing was by immunoSEQ multiplex PCR. The sample includes tens of thousands of clones, more than 80% of them seen just once. The material sequenced was CD4+ or CD8+ T cells sorted from blood, taken in a trial of the OX40 agonist ivuxolimab. These TCRs come from an adult with an advanced solid tumor such as melanoma, head and neck, liver or kidney cancer.

With regard to this clone: Other DNA sequences in this sample translate to the same CDR3. This chain uses TRBV4-1 with TRBJ2-1; D perhaps matches TRBD1 (6 bases). Germline CDR1 is MGHRA and CDR2 is YSYEKL. Trimming removed 0 bases from V and 6 bases from J, with 9 bases in between. The CDR3 runs to 14 residues. CDR3 bases: TGCGCCAGCAGCCAAGACAGGGGACGCAATGAGCAGTTCTTC. It encodes CASSQDRGRNEQFF.

In DNA, the CDR3 is TGTGCCAGCAGCGCTTCGACAGGGGGGATCTACGAGCAGTACTTC. It is translated as CASSASTGGIYEQYF. The chain carries TRBV7-9 and TRBJ2-7; 9 bases are shared with TRBD1. V dropped 5 bases and J dropped 3; count of bases not matched to a gene: 8. The germline V gene encodes CDR1 SEHNR and CDR2 FQNEAQ (reference sequence). This CDR3 region has 15 residues.

This sequence joins TRBV19 and TRBJ2-1, with D possibly being TRBD1 (5 bases). The CDR3 consists of 14 residues. Germline CDR1 is LNHDA and CDR2 is SQIVND (reference sequence). Trimming shortened V by 5 bases and J by 1 base, and 9 bases separated the two germline ends. The CDR3 reads CASSLTGSYNEQFF. Written as DNA, the CDR3 is TGTGCCAGTAGTTTAACAGGTTCCTACAATGAGCAGTTCTTC.

The chain uses TRBV10-2 and TRBJ2-5; possibly TRBD2 for D (5 bases). CDR1 is WSHSY and CDR2 is SAAADI in the germline V gene. V gave up 2 bases and J gave up 7 bases, with 17 bases separating them. The CDR3 sequence is 15 residues long. The chain's CDR3 is CASSEMGSPRGTQYF. DNA for the CDR3: TGCGCCAGCAGTGAGATGGGGAGCCCTCGCGGGACCCAGTACTTC.

The chain uses TRBV7-9 and TRBJ2-1; 7 nucleotides line up with TRBD1. The CDR3 has 16 residues. Germline assignment: CDR1 SEHNR and CDR2 FQNEAQ (reference sequence). V lost 1 base and J lost 2; bases outside the gene matches: 5. This CDR3 is CASSLVRQGAYNEQFF. The CDR3 DNA is TGTGCCAGCAGCTTAGTTCGTCAGGGGGCCTACAATGAGCAGTTCTTC. Full variable domain (rest looked up from reference TRBV7-9 and TRBJ2-1): DTGVSQNPRHKITKRGQNVTFRCDPISEHNRLYWYRQTLGQGPEFLTYFQNEAQLEKSRLLSDRFSAERPKGSFSTLEIQRTEQGDSAMYLCASSLVRQGAYNEQFFGPGTRLTVL.

CDR3: CASSRTNTQYF. CDR3 nucleotide sequence: TGTGCCAGCAGTCGGACCAATACGCAGTATTTT. The chain is built from TRBV2 and TRBJ2-3; D remains unclear. The germline V gene encodes CDR1 SNHLY and CDR2 FYNNEI. CDR3 length equals 11 residues. Deletions cut 5 bases from V and 7 bases from J, with 7 bases between.

The CDR3 region has the DNA TGTGCCAGCAGCTTAACTCACCTCGGAGCATCCGGGGAGCTGTTTTTT. Its protein product is CASSLTHLGASGELFF. The V call is TRBV11-2, the J call TRBJ2-2, with D unresolved. CDR3 length: 16 amino acids. Per germline, CDR1 SGHAT and CDR2 FQNNGV. Trimming removed 2 bases at V and 6 bases at J, with 16 bases between.

The chain uses TRBV2 and TRBJ2-5; a weak D match, TRBD1 (6 bases). The length of the CDR3 is 15 residues. Between the trimmed V and J ends, which lost 3 bases and 3 bases, there was a span of 14 bases. In germline, CDR1 is SNHLY, CDR2 FYNNEI. The chain's CDR3 is CASSEIGDIEETQYF. The CDR3 DNA reads as TGTGCCAGCAGTGAGATAGGGGACATAGAAGAGACCCAGTACTTC. The full variable domain, in which reference TRBV2 and TRBJ2-5 provide the parts outside the CDR3, is EPEVTQTPSHQVTQMGQEVILRCVPISNHLYFYWYRQILGQKVEFLVSFYNNEISEKSEIFDDQFSVERPDGSNFTLKIRSTKLEDSAMYFCASSEIGDIEETQYFGPGTRLLVL.

The J gene is TRBJ2-7, the V gene TRBV6-8; 11 positions match TRBD1. The CDR3 consists of 16 residues. The germline gives CDR1 MNHGY, CDR2 SAAAGT. V trimming: 6 bases; J trimming: 5 bases; junction bases outside the gene matches: 12. The CDR3 reads CASRPPTGQGVDEQYF. CDR3 nucleotides: TGTGCCAGCAGACCCCCGACGGGACAGGGGGTCGACGAGCAGTACTTC.

J is TRBJ2-1 and V is TRBV29-1; tentative D call: TRBD2 (6 bases). Trimming cost V 4 bases and J 4 bases, with 11 bases left between them. The CDR3 is made up of 13 amino acids. The germline V gene has CDR1 SQVTM and CDR2 ANQGSEA. CDR3 sequence (DNA): TGCAGCGTTGGCTTCGGGGGTTACAATGAGCAGTTCTTC. Its protein is CSVGFGGYNEQFF.

The chain combines TRBV7-2 with TRBJ2-5; 9 positions agree with TRBD2. The germline CDR1 and CDR2 sequences are SGHTA and FQGNSA. The V and J ends lost 7 bases and 5 bases, in that order; junction bases with no gene match: 11. This CDR3 has 15 amino acids. In DNA form, the CDR3 reads TGTGCCAGCACCCCTACTAGCGGGTTGGCGGAGACCCAGTACTTC. The encoded protein is CASTPTSGLAETQYF.

The chain uses TRBV7-3 and TRBJ1-1; no clear D gene. The V end lost 1 base, the J end lost 2 bases, and 8 bases lay between the germline ends. Germline V CDR1 and CDR2: SGHTA, FQGTGA. The CDR3 consists of 14 residues. The CDR3 coding sequence is TGTGCCAGCAGCTTAAGGGCGGGTAACACTGAAGCTTTCTTT. Translated, it gives CASSLRAGNTEAFF.

The chain recombines TRBV6-6 with TRBJ2-2; tentative D call: TRBD2 (7 bases). Trimming removed 6 bases from V and 1 base from J, with 15 bases in between. The CDR3 extends over 16 amino acids. CDR1 MNHNY and CDR2 SVGAGI come from the germline V gene (reference sequence). CDR3 residues: CASSTAGAENTGELFF. DNA of the CDR3: TGTGCCAGCAGCACGGCGGGGGCAGAGAACACCGGGGAGCTGTTTTTT.

V is TRBV7-9 and J is TRBJ2-5; no reliable D call. This CDR3 contains 15 residues. V lost 1 base, J lost 2 bases, and 11 bases lay in between. CDR1 and CDR2 (germline): SEHNR, FQNEAQ (reference sequence). The CDR3, as DNA: TGTGCCAGCAGCTTAGAGAGGACGATACAAGAGACCCAGTACTTC. As protein: CASSLERTIQETQYF.

The rearrangement links TRBV5-1 to TRBJ2-1; TRBD1 matches at 9 bases. Germline CDR1 and CDR2: SGHRS and YFSETQ. The CDR3 loop spans 14 amino acids. The V segment lost 4 bases and the J segment 6 bases; nucleotides outside the gene matches: 5. DNA of the CDR3: TGCGCCAGCAGCCTGGGACAGGGACCCAATGAGCAGTTCTTC. The encoded protein is CASSLGQGPNEQFF.

This sequence joins TRBV19 and TRBJ2-3, with TRBD1 identical over 7 bases. This CDR3 comprises 17 residues. J lost 2 bases, V lost 2 bases, and 10 bases had no gene match. Germline loops: CDR1 LNHDA, CDR2 SQIVND (reference sequence). For the CDR3, the DNA is TGTGCCAGTAGTATAAGAGGCGGCAGGGGGAACACAGATACGCAGTATTTT. It specifies CASSIRGGRGNTDTQYF. The complete variable domain, with remaining parts taken from reference TRBV19 and TRBJ2-3, reads DGGITQSPKYLFRKEGQNVTLSCEQNLNHDAMYWYRQDPGQGLRLIYYSQIVNDFQKGDIAEGYSVSREKKESFPLTVTSAQKNPTAFYLCASSIRGGRGNTDTQYFGPGTRLTVL.

The rearrangement uses TRBV19 and TRBJ2-2; no definite D call. Between the trimmed V and J ends, which lost 11 bases and 4 bases, there was a span of 11 bases. This CDR3 has 12 residues. Germline V lookup: CDR1 LNHDA, CDR2 SQIVND (reference sequence). In nucleotides, the CDR3 is TGTGCCGGACGGAGCCCCACCGGGGAGCTGTTTTTT. It specifies CAGRSPTGELFF.

The chain employs TRBV28 and TRBJ1-2; 7 bases fit TRBD1. This CDR3 has 15 residues. The germline V gene has CDR1 MDHEN and CDR2 SYDVKM. V shed 0 bases, J shed 4 bases, and the junction held 5 bases outside the gene matches. Here the CDR3 reads CASSLWGDSLYGYTF. DNA of the CDR3: TGTGCCAGCAGTTTATGGGGGGACAGCCTCTATGGCTACACCTTC.

The chain uses TRBV4-2 and TRBJ2-3, with 13 nucleotides matching TRBD2. Germline lookup yields CDR1 LGHNA and CDR2 YNFKEQ. Trimming cost V 4 bases and J 2 bases; bases outside gene matches: 3. The CDR3 has 16 amino acids. The CDR3 DNA reads TGTGCCAGCAGCCTGGGACTAGCGGGGCCCACAGATACGCAGTATTTT. Translated, it gives CASSLGLAGPTDTQYF.

The chain employs TRBV7-9 and TRBJ2-2; D possibly corresponds to TRBD1 (5 bases). There are 12 residues in the CDR3. V was clipped by 5 bases and J by 6 bases, with 7 bases between them. Per the germline V gene, CDR1 is SEHNR and CDR2 is FQNEAQ (reference sequence). CDR3 coding DNA: TGTGCCAGCAGCCCAGGGTCCGGGGAGCTGTTTTTT. Translated: CASSPGSGELFF.

The chain links TRBV5-1 to TRBJ2-2; either TRBD1 or TRBD2 may fit D (5 bases each). Between the trimmed V and J ends, which lost 5 bases and 6 bases, there was a span of 11 bases. Germline loops: CDR1 SGHRS, CDR2 YFSETQ. This CDR3 contains 13 residues. The CDR3 DNA is TGCGCCAGCAGGCCTGGGGGAGCCGGGGAGCTGTTTTTT. Translation gives CASRPGGAGELFF.

This clone was seen more than once but under ten times. V is TRBV6-5 and J is TRBJ1-5; 10 bases map to TRBD1. The CDR3 runs to 15 residues. Germline CDR1 is MNHEY and CDR2 is SVGAGI. The V gene end was trimmed by 8 bases and the J gene end by 5 bases; junction bases not matched to a gene: 9. Here the CDR3 reads CASGPRDRGYQPQHF. The CDR3 nucleotides are TGTGCCAGCGGCCCCCGGGACAGGGGTTATCAGCCCCAGCATTTT.

This rearrangement joins TRBV2 to TRBJ2-7, with a tentative D call TRBD1 (5 bases). Germline loops: CDR1 SNHLY, CDR2 FYNNEI. The CDR3 length is 13 residues. Trimming pared 4 bases from V and 3 bases from J, leaving 10 bases between. CDR3 amino acids: CASSGGYLYEQYF. CDR3 bases: TGTGCCAGCAGTGGGGGCTACCTCTACGAGCAGTACTTC. The full variable domain, in which reference TRBV2 and TRBJ2-7 provide the parts outside the CDR3, is EPEVTQTPSHQVTQMGQEVILRCVPISNHLYFYWYRQILGQKVEFLVSFYNNEISEKSEIFDDQFSVERPDGSNFTLKIRSTKLEDSAMYFCASSGGYLYEQYFGPGTRLTVT.

The chain carries TRBV9 and TRBJ1-6; D unresolved. CDR3 size: 16 residues. CDR1 is SGDLS and CDR2 is YYNGEE in the germline V gene. With 0 bases removed from V and 7 bases from J, the gap between germline ends came to 14 bases. CDR3 in amino acids: CASSVDGGNTNSPLHF. CDR3 nucleotide sequence: TGTGCCAGCAGCGTAGATGGAGGGAATACGAATTCACCCCTCCACTTT.

Only a few counts were recorded for this clone. This chain joins TRBV5-4 and TRBJ2-7; no clear D. This CDR3 contains 13 residues. Between the trimmed V and J ends, which lost 4 bases and 1 base, there was a span of 9 bases. CDR1 is SGHNT, CDR2 YYREEE, per germline (reference sequence). CDR3 protein: CASSVGSSYEQYF. In DNA, the CDR3 is TGTGCCAGCAGCGTTGGGTCTTCCTACGAGCAGTACTTC.

The chain couples TRBV2 to TRBJ2-5; maybe TRBD2 (6 bases). This CDR3 comprises 14 residues. Germline V gene lookup returns CDR1 SNHLY and CDR2 FYNNEI. Trimming took off 9 bases at V and 3 bases at J, with 17 bases between the two ends. The CDR3 reads CASRKGLNEETQYF. The CDR3, as DNA: TGTGCCAGTCGAAAGGGACTGAATGAAGAGACCCAGTACTTC.

The chain combines TRBV7-9 with TRBJ2-7, with TRBD1 matching over 9 bases. The germline V gene has CDR1 SEHNR and CDR2 FQNEAQ (reference sequence). V trimming: 4 bases; J trimming: 3 bases; junction bases outside the gene matches: 7. The CDR3 has 15 residues. The CDR3 is CASSSWDRVGYEQYF. CDR3 nucleotides: TGTGCCAGCAGCTCCTGGGACAGGGTCGGCTACGAGCAGTACTTC.